The 13 T cell receptor beta chains presented below share a single source sample, sequenced in a study of T cell responses to AZD1222 COVID-19 vaccine. TCRdb's copy holds only in-frame clones and misses some; the assay was immunoSEQ multiplex PCR. This sample carries about 48,000 clones, 75% to 90% of them seen once, and the ten largest clones take under 5.5%. The sequences come from peripheral blood, collected 28 days after the second AZD1222 dose. Receptor source: an adult who received the AZD1222 COVID-19 vaccine.

This chain links TRBV7-9 with TRBJ2-1; no clear D gene. From germline, CDR1 is SEHNR and CDR2 FQNEAQ (reference sequence). V dropped 4 bases and J dropped 4 bases, with 5 bases sitting between them. The CDR3 has 12 residues. CDR3 loop: CASSYGYNEQFF. In DNA form, the CDR3 reads TGTGCCAGCAGCTATGGTTACAATGAGCAGTTCTTC.

The chain links TRBV5-1 to TRBJ2-1, with 11 positions matching TRBD1. The trim removed 4 bases at V and 7 bases at J, leaving 7 bases unmatched. Germline-derived CDR1 and CDR2 are SGHRS and YFSETQ. The CDR3 contains 15 residues. CDR3 coding DNA: TGCGCCAGCAGCGAGGACAGGGGGCGAGGGAATGAGCAGTTCTTC. It specifies CASSEDRGRGNEQFF.

The V call is TRBV18, the J call TRBJ1-5; D remains ambiguous. The germline V gene encodes CDR1 KGHSH and CDR2 LQKENI. V was shortened by 3 bases and J by 5 bases, with 8 bases between the two germline ends. CDR3 length: 13 residues. DNA of the CDR3: TGTGCCAGCTCACCGGGGAGGGATCAGCCCCAGCATTTT. This translates into CASSPGRDQPQHF.

The V gene is TRBV5-4, the J gene TRBJ2-3; 7 nucleotides match TRBD2. The CDR3 is made up of 16 amino acids. The V gene end was trimmed by 5 bases and the J gene end by 2 bases; junction bases not matched to a gene: 11. From germline, CDR1 is SGHNT and CDR2 YYREEE (reference sequence). CDR3 sequence: CASSVGGMGDTDTQYF. The CDR3 bases are TGTGCCAGCAGTGTGGGGGGGATGGGAGACACAGATACGCAGTATTTT.

The chain is built from TRBV5-1 and TRBJ2-2; no reliable D call. The germline V gene encodes CDR1 SGHRS and CDR2 YFSETQ. The CDR3 spans 14 residues. V was cut by 4 bases and J by 4 bases, with 11 bases left in between. The CDR3 is CASSRWYSTGELFF. The CDR3 DNA reads TGCGCCAGCAGCAGGTGGTACAGCACCGGGGAGCTGTTTTTT.

The chain is built from TRBV5-5 and TRBJ2-1, with D possibly being TRBD1 (6 bases). The V gene lost 1 base and the J gene lost 5 bases, with 10 bases spanning the gap. CDR3 length: 14 residues. Germline CDR1 reads SGHKS; CDR2 reads YYEKEE (reference sequence). The CDR3 region is CASSLKGQDNEQFF. DNA of the CDR3: TGTGCCAGCAGCTTGAAGGGACAAGACAATGAGCAGTTCTTC.

The rearrangement uses TRBV12-5 and TRBJ1-4; TRBD1 might be the D (6 bases). CDR3 length equals 15 residues. Trimming cost V 0 bases and J 10 bases, with 15 bases left between them. Germline assignment: CDR1 LGHNT and CDR2 FRNRAP. CDR3 loop: CASGLVRQGSGKLFF. In nucleotides, the CDR3 is TGTGCTAGTGGTTTGGTCCGGCAGGGGAGTGGAAAACTGTTTTTT.

The genes are TRBV3-1 (or the pseudogene TRBV3-2) and TRBJ2-3; D not certain. The CDR3 runs to 13 residues. With 3 bases removed from V and 14 bases from J, the gap between germline ends came to 18 bases. CDR1 is LGHDT and CDR2 is YNNKEL in the germline V gene (reference sequence). The CDR3 DNA reads as TGTGCCAGCAGCCAGGCCTTCGGCCCCCCGGGGTATTTT. Translating gives CASSQAFGPPGYF.

V and J are TRBV9 and TRBJ1-2, with 11 positions matching TRBD1. V gave up 3 bases and J gave up 8 bases; unmatched junction bases: 9. This CDR3 contains 15 residues. The germline V gene has CDR1 SGDLS and CDR2 YYNGEE. The CDR3 reads CASSDRTGGSGGYTF. The DNA for the CDR3 is TGTGCCAGCAGCGACCGGACAGGGGGCTCGGGAGGCTACACCTTC.

J is TRBJ2-7 and V is TRBV5-7; unclear D gene. TRBV5-7 carries the ORF label, with uncertain function. The CDR3 runs to 13 residues. Trimming took 0 bases from V and 3 from J, leaving 7 bases between them. For the CDR3, the DNA is TGTGCCAGCAGCTTGGACACGTTCTACGAGCAGTACTTC. Translated: CASSLDTFYEQYF.

This clone is a singleton in its sample. CDR3 sequence: CATSPGGASVNTEAFF. The CDR3 nucleotides read TGTGCCACCTCACCCGGGGGCGCAAGTGTTAACACTGAAGCTTTCTTT. This chain connects TRBV19 to TRBJ1-1, with D tentatively TRBD1 (6 bases). The V end was cut by 10 bases, the J end by 2 bases, with 23 bases between. This CDR3 spans 16 amino acids. The germline V gene encodes CDR1 LNHDA and CDR2 SQIVND (reference sequence).

V gene TRBV5-1 combines with J gene TRBJ2-3; unclear D gene. V lost 4 bases to trimming and J lost 0 bases, with 3 bases between them. The CDR3 loop spans 12 amino acids. The germline V gene encodes CDR1 SGHRS and CDR2 YFSETQ. DNA for the CDR3: TGCGCCAGCAGCGAGAGCACAGATACGCAGTATTTT. As protein: CASSESTDTQYF.

The CDR3 here is CASRTGTPFTGELFF. CDR3 in DNA: TGTGCCAGCAGAACCGGGACACCTTTCACCGGGGAGCTGTTTTTT. The chain joins TRBV6-5 to TRBJ2-2, with TRBD1 as a possible D gene (6 bases). CDR3 length: 15 amino acids. Trimming took 6 bases from V and 4 from J, leaving 15 bases between them. Germline CDR1 is MNHEY and CDR2 is SVGAGI.